This T cell receptor beta chain was recovered during a study of technical replicates of blood from four donors. From germline, CDR1 is SGHTA and CDR2 FQGNSA. Germline trimming cut 5 bases from V and 3 bases from J; bases unmatched to any gene: 4. CDR3 length: 15 amino acids. The data were produced by immunoSEQ multiplex PCR, yet TCRdb's version contains in-frame clones alone and is incomplete. The table includes roughly 82,000 clones, under 96% detected once. The TCR was taken from a human donor in good health. The V call is TRBV7-2, the J call TRBJ1-5; TRBD1 agrees at 10 bases. The source material was T cells isolated from PBMCs. CDR3 protein: CASSPGQGDNQPQHF. The CDR3 DNA is TGTGCCAGCAGCCCCGGACAGGGGGACAATCAGCCCCAGCATTTT.